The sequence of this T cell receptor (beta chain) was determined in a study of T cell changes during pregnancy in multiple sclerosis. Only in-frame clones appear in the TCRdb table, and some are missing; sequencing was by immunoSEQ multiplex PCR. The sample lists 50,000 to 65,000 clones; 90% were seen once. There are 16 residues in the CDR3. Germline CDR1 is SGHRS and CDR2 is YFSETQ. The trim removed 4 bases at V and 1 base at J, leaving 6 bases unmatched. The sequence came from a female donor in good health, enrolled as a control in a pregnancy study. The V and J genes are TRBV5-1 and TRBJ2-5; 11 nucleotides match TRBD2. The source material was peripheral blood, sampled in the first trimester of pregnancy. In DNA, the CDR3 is TGCGCCAGCAGCCCCGGGACTAGCGGATTCCAAGAGACCCAGTACTTC. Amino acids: CASSPGTSGFQETQYF.